This T cell receptor beta chain was recorded in a study of cytomegalovirus exposure and HLA in healthy donors. This CDR3 has 14 residues. Trimming pared 5 bases from V and 5 bases from J, leaving 15 bases between. Germline V CDR1 and CDR2: SGHTA, FQGNSA. The study, taken as a whole, reports: Analysis was carried out at a later point, and it linked a missense DCLRE1C variant to TCR beta V- and J-gene trimming.

Note on this clone: Its antigen is unknown.

Vbeta (60) and Jbeta (13) primers were used in the PCR. Clones were read by immunoSEQ multiplex PCR, and TCRdb kept only the in-frame ones, dropping some. The sample lists roughly 45,000 clones; approximately 60% were seen once. Source material: PBMCs. This clonotype originated in a human donor in good health. The chain is built from TRBV7-2 and TRBJ2-5; D possibly corresponds to TRBD2 (7 bases). CDR3 region: CASSLTGGRETQYF. In nucleotides, the CDR3 is TGTGCCAGCAGCCTAACGGGGGGCAGGGAGACCCAGTACTTC. Variable domain in full (rest from reference TRBV7-2 and TRBJ2-5): GAGVSQSPSNKVTEKGKDVELRCDPISGHTALYWYRQSLGQGLEFLIYFQGNSAPDKSGLPSDRFSAERTGGSVSTLTIQRTQQEDSAVYLCASSLTGGRETQYFGPGTRLLVL.